What follows are 15 T cell receptor beta chains derived from one specimen sequenced in a study of blood T cells in healthy people across ages (dated by TCRdb to the mid-2010s). Libraries came from 5' RACE. TCRdb names Illumina HiSeq 2500 as the instrument used. The second PCR ran for roughly 6 to 11 cycles and used a J-beta primer mix along with a sample-barcoded 5' primer. TCRdb handled the public reads itself, with Q25 trimming in fastp and clone calling in MiXCR, and kept productive beta chains. Rows with a matching CDR3 protein are joined into one entry that keeps the most common DNA and genes. The sample table shows fewer than 1,200,000 distinct CDR3 sequences, and around 25% are seen once. The biggest ten clones account for less than 0.75% of the sample. The sample was also reused in another study, on T cells of mothers and their children.

Sequences were obtained from blood. The receptors stem from a girl aged 2 to 10 in good health.

This clonotype was observed a few times. The rearrangement uses TRBV7-3 and TRBJ2-5; a possible D gene is TRBD1 (6 bases). Matching the DNA end better, TRBJ2-1 makes the J call doubtful. The CDR3 loop spans 15 amino acids. The germline V gene encodes CDR1 SGHTA and CDR2 FQGTGA. This CDR3 reads CASSFETGAGNEQFF. As DNA, the CDR3 is TGTGCCAGCAGCTTCGAGACAGGCGCGGGCAATGAGCAGTTCTTC.

This clonotype appeared a few times. The chain couples TRBV10-3 to TRBJ2-1, with D possibly TRBD1 on 6 matching bases. This CDR3 has 14 amino acids. CDR1 ENHRY and CDR2 SYGVKD come from the germline V gene. V lost 8 bases and J lost 1, with 12 bases in between. The CDR3 sequence is CAIGGSRSYNEQFF. Written as DNA, the CDR3 is TGTGCCATCGGGGGCTCCAGATCCTACAATGAGCAGTTCTTC.

This clonotype was recorded at least ten times. V and J are TRBV29-1 and TRBJ2-7, with TRBD2 matching 11 bases. CDR3 size: 12 residues. The trim removed 7 bases at V and 3 bases at J, leaving 2 bases unmatched. Germline V CDR1 and CDR2: SQVTM, ANQGSEA. The CDR3 protein is CSAGTSGYEQYF. CDR3 bases: TGCAGCGCCGGGACTAGCGGCTACGAGCAGTACTTC.

This clonotype has only a few counts. The chain has TRBV29-1 and TRBJ2-5, with TRBD2 as a possible D gene (6 bases). The end of the DNA fits TRBJ2-1 better, so the J call may be wrong. CDR1 and CDR2 (germline): SQVTM, ANQGSEA. CDR3 length: 15 residues. The CDR3 DNA sequence: TGCAGCGTCCGGGCGGGACGGACGGGAGTTGATGAGCAGTTCTTC. This gives the protein CSVRAGRTGVDEQFF.

The table lists this clonotype with a few counts. The chain employs TRBV12-5 and TRBJ1-5; 7 positions match TRBD1. The germline V gene has CDR1 LGHNT and CDR2 FRNRAP. V shed 3 bases, J shed 5 bases, and the junction held 7 bases outside the gene matches. The CDR3 contains 15 residues. The CDR3 region has the DNA TGTGCTAGTGGTTTAGGGACAGACTACTATCAGCCCCAGCATTTT. Translation: CASGLGTDYYQPQHF. Together with reference TRBV12-5 and TRBJ1-5, the CDR3 gives the full variable domain: DARVTQTPRHKVTEMGQEVTMRCQPILGHNTVFWYRQTMMQGLELLAYFRNRAPLDDSGMPKDRFSAEMPDATLATLKIQPSEPRDSAVYFCASGLGTDYYQPQHFGDGTRLSIL.

This chain connects TRBV7-8 to TRBJ1-1; a weak D match, TRBD1 (5 bases). This CDR3 is 14 amino acids long. Germline-derived CDR1 and CDR2 are SGHVS and FQNEAQ. V lost 9 bases to trimming and J lost 6 bases, with 20 bases between them. In nucleotides, the CDR3 is TGTGCCAGTATGGGACTTATCGGGTCGGCTGAAGCTTTCTTT. Its translation: CASMGLIGSAEAFF.

The chain has TRBV27 and TRBJ1-2; 8 nucleotides agree with TRBD1. The CDR3 has 16 amino acids. V dropped 6 bases and J dropped 2; count of bases not matched to a gene: 11. Germline values: CDR1 MNHEY, CDR2 SMNVEV (reference sequence). In DNA form, the CDR3 reads TGTGCCAGCAGCCCTTATTCAGGGGGCGTGAACTATGGCTACACCTTC. It yields the protein CASSPYSGGVNYGYTF.

The table lists this clonotype with a few counts. The gene calls are TRBV24-1 and TRBJ2-1, with D unresolved. V was shortened by 5 bases and J by 1 base, with 8 bases between the two germline ends. This CDR3 comprises 14 residues. In germline, CDR1 is KGHDR, CDR2 SFDVKD. The CDR3 protein is CATSARNSYNEQFF. The CDR3 DNA is TGTGCCACCAGTGCGCGGAATTCCTACAATGAGCAGTTCTTC.

The chain combines TRBV5-4 with TRBJ2-1; possible D gene TRBD1, 6 bases. The V gene's germline CDR1 is SGHNT and CDR2 YYREEE (reference sequence). The V gene lost 0 bases and the J gene lost 4 bases, with 14 bases spanning the gap. The CDR3 extends over 16 amino acids. DNA for the CDR3: TGTGCCAGCAGCTTGGCGCTCGGACAGATATACAATGAGCAGTTCTTC. Translating it yields CASSLALGQIYNEQFF.

The chain joins TRBV9 to TRBJ2-1; 11 bases are shared with TRBD1. The J call may not be correct, given that the DNA end is closer to TRBJ2-5. Germline-derived CDR1 and CDR2 are SGDLS and YYNGEE. The CDR3 covers 17 residues. DNA of the CDR3: TGTGCCAGCAGCGTACGGACCGGGACAGGGGGGCAAGAGACCCAGTACTTC. Protein: CASSVRTGTGGQETQYF.

This clonotype was counted only a few times. A junction end diverges from the germline sequence, so it may reflect a read error. The rearrangement joins TRBV5-1 to TRBJ2-5; D possibly uses TRBD1 or TRBD2 (5 bases each). The germline CDR1 and CDR2 sequences are SGHRS and YFSETQ. This CDR3 is 15 amino acids long. CDR3 region: CASSLVGTAQEAQYF. DNA of the CDR3: TGCGCCAGCAGCTTGGTAGGGACGGCCCAAGAGGCCCAGTACTTC.

A few counts support this clonotype. This chain connects TRBV7-9 to TRBJ2-5; D gene unclear. The CDR3 covers 16 residues. Germline-derived CDR1 and CDR2 are SEHNR and FQNEAQ (reference sequence). V was pared by 5 bases and J by 2 bases, with 18 bases between. The CDR3, as DNA: TGTGCCAGCAGCCCCAACCTGGACGGGTGGCAAGAGACCCAGTACTTC. Its protein product is CASSPNLDGWQETQYF.

The V call is TRBV7-3, the J call TRBJ2-5, with D tentatively TRBD2 (5 bases). Between the trimmed V and J ends, which lost 3 bases and 4 bases, there was a span of 21 bases. Germline values: CDR1 SGHTA, CDR2 FQGTGA. The CDR3 has 17 amino acids. For the CDR3, the DNA is TGTGCCAGCAGCTTTATCCCTAAATCGGGAAAAGGAGAGACCCAGTACTTC. Amino acid sequence: CASSFIPKSGKGETQYF.

This clonotype was seen just once. This chain uses TRBV28 with TRBJ1-1, with D possibly matching TRBD1 (6 bases). The CDR3 runs to 13 residues. The germline V gene encodes CDR1 MDHEN and CDR2 SYDVKM. V was trimmed by 11 bases and J by 4 bases, leaving 17 bases between them. The CDR3, as DNA: TGTGCCGTTCAACAGGGTTGGGGCACTGAAGCTTTCTTT. It encodes CAVQQGWGTEAFF.

This clonotype has ten or more counts. This chain connects TRBV20-1 to TRBJ2-7; TRBD2 matches 8 bases. This CDR3 is built from 12 residues. The V and J ends lost 3 bases and 2 bases, in that order; junction bases with no gene match: 0. The germline gives CDR1 DFQATT, CDR2 SNEGSKA (reference sequence). In nucleotides, the CDR3 is TGCAGTGCTAGCGGGAGGGCCTACGAGCAGTACTTC. This gives the protein CSASGRAYEQYF.